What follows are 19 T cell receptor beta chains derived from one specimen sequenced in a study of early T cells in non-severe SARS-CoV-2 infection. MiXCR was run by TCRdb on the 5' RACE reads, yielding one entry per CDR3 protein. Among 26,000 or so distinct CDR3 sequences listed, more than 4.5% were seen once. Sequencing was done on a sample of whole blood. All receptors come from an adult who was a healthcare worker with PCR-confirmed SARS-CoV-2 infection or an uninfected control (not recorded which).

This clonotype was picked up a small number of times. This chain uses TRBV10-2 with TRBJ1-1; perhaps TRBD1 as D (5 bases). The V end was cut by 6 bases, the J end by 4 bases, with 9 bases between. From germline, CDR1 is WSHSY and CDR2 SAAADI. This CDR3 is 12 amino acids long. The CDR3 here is CASSWGSTEAFF. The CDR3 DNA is TGCGCCAGCAGCTGGGGGAGCACTGAAGCTTTCTTT.

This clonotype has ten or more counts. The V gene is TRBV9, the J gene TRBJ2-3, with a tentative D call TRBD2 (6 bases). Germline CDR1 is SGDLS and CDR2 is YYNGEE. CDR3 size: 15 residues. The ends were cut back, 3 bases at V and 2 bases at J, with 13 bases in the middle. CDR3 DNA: TGTGCCAGCAGCGAGGGACTTGAGCTCACAGATACGCAGTATTTT. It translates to CASSEGLELTDTQYF. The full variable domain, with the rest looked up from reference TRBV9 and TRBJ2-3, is DSGVTQTPKHLITATGQRVTLRCSPRSGDLSVYWYQQSLDQGLQFLIQYYNGEERAKGNILERFSAQQFPDLHSELNLSSLELGDSALYFCASSEGLELTDTQYFGPGTRLTVL.

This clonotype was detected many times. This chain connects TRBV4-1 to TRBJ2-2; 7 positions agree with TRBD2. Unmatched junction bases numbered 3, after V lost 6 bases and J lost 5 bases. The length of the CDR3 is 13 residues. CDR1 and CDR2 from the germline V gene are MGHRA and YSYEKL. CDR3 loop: CASSQLATGELFF. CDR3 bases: TGCGCCAGCAGTCAACTAGCGACCGGGGAGCTGTTTTTT.

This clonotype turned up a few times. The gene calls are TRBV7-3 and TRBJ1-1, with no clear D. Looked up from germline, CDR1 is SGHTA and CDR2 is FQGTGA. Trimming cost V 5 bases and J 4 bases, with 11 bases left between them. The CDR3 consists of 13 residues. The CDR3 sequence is CASSLNGVTEAFF. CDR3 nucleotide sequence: TGTGCCAGCAGCCTTAACGGGGTCACTGAAGCTTTCTTT.

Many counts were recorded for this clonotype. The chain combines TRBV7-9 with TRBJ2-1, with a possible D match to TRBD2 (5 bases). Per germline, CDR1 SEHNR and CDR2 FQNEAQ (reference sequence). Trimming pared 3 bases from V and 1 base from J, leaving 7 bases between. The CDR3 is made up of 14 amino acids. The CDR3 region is CASSFGGSYNEQFF. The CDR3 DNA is TGTGCCAGCAGCTTCGGCGGGTCCTACAATGAGCAGTTCTTC.

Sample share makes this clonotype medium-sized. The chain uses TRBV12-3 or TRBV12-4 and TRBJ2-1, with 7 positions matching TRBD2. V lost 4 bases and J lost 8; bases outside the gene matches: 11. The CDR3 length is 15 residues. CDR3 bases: TGTGCCAGCAGTTCAAGGTTGGGGGGGGTAGATGAGCAGTTCTTC. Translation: CASSSRLGGVDEQFF.

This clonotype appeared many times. Written as DNA, the CDR3 is TGTGCCAGCTCACCACCAAGGGAATGGGGTGAGCAGTTCTTC. Translating it yields CASSPPREWGEQFF. The V gene is TRBV18, the J gene TRBJ2-1; D is ambiguous. The CDR3 totals 14 residues. Trimming took 0 bases from V and 9 from J, leaving 12 bases between them. Looked up from germline, CDR1 is KGHSH and CDR2 is LQKENI.

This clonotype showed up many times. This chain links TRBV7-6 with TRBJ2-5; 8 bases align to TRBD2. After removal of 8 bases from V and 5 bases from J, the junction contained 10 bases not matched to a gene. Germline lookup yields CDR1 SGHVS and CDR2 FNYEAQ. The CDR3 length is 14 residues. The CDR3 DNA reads TGTGCCAGCGGGCTTGGGACTAGTGATGAGACCCAGTACTTC. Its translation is CASGLGTSDETQYF.

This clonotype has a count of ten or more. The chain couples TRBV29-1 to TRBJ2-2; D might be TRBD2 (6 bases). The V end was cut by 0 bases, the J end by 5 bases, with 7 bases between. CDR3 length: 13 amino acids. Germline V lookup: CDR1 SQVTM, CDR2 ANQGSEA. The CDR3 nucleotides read TGCAGCGTTGAAGATGGGGGGACCGGGGAGCTGTTTTTT. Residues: CSVEDGGTGELFF.

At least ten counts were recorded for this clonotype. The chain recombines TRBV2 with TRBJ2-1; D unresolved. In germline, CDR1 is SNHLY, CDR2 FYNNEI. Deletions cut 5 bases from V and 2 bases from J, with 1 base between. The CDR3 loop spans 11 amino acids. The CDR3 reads CASSPYNEQFF. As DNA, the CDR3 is TGTGCCAGCAGTCCCTACAATGAGCAGTTCTTC.

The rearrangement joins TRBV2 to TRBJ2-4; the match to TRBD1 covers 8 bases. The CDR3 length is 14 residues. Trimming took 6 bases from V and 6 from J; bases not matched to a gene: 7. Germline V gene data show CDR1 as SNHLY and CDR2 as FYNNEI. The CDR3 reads CASRTGQVGNIQYF. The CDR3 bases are TGTGCCAGCAGGACGGGACAGGTTGGAAACATTCAGTACTTC.

CDR3 coding DNA: TGTGCCAGCATGCAGGGGACAAATGAAAAACTGTTTTTT. It specifies CASMQGTNEKLFF. The chain uses TRBV12-3 or TRBV12-4 and TRBJ1-4; TRBD1 is a possible D gene (6 bases). This CDR3 spans 13 amino acids. The ends were cut back, 7 bases at V and 5 bases at J, with 11 bases in the middle.

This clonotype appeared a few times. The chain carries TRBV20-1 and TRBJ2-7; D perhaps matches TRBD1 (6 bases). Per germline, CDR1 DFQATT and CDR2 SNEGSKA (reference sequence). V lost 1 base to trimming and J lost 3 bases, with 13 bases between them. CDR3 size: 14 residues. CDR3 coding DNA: TGCAGTGCTAGAGCCGGGAAGGGGGACTACGAGCAGTACTTC. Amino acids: CSARAGKGDYEQYF.

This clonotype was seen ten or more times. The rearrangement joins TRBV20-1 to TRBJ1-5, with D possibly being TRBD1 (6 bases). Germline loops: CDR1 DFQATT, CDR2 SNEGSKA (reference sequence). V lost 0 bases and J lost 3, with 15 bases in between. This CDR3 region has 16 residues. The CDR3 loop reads CSARDLRTVVNQPQHF. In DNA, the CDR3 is TGCAGTGCTAGAGATCTTCGGACAGTAGTCAATCAGCCCCAGCATTTT.

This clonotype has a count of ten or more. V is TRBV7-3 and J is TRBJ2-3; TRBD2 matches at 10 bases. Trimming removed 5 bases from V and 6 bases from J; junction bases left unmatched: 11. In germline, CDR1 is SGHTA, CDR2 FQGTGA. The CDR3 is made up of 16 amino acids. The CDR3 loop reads CASSPVSGGARDTQYF. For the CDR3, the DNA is TGTGCCAGCAGCCCCGTGAGCGGGGGGGCCCGCGATACGCAGTATTTT.

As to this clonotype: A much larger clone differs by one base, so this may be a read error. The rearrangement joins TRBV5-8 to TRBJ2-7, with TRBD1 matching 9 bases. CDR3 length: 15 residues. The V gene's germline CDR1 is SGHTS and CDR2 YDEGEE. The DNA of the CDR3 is TGTGTCAGCAGCCAATCCGGGACAGGGTTTTACGAGCAGTACTTC. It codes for CVSSQSGTGFYEQYF. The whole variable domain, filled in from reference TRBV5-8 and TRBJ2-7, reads EAGVTQSPTHLIKTRGQQATLRCSPISGHTSVYWYQQALGLGLQFLLWYDEGEERNRGNFPPRFSGRQFPNYSSELNVNALELEDSALYLCVSSQSGTGFYEQYFGPGTRLTVT.

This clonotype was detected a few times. The CDR3 nucleotides read TGTGCCAGTAGTATTAACCCACTTGAGCAGTTCTTC. It is translated as CASSINPLEQFF. The chain combines TRBV19 with TRBJ2-1; D is ambiguous. This CDR3 spans 12 amino acids. Germline values: CDR1 LNHDA, CDR2 SQIVND (reference sequence). Trimming stripped 3 bases from V and 9 bases from J, with 9 bases between.

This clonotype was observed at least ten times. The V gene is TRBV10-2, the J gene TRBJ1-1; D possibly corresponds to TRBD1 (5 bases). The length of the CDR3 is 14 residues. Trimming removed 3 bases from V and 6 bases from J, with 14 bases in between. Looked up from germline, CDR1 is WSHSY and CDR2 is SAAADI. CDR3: CASSEVTLGAEAFF. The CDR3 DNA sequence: TGCGCCAGCAGTGAAGTGACTCTGGGGGCTGAAGCTTTCTTT.

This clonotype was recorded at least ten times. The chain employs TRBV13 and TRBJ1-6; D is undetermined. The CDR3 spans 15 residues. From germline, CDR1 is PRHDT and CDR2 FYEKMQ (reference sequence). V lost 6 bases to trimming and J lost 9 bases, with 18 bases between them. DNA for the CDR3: TGTGCCAGCAGTTCCACCGACGGACGGTTTTCACCCCTCCACTTT. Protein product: CASSSTDGRFSPLHF.